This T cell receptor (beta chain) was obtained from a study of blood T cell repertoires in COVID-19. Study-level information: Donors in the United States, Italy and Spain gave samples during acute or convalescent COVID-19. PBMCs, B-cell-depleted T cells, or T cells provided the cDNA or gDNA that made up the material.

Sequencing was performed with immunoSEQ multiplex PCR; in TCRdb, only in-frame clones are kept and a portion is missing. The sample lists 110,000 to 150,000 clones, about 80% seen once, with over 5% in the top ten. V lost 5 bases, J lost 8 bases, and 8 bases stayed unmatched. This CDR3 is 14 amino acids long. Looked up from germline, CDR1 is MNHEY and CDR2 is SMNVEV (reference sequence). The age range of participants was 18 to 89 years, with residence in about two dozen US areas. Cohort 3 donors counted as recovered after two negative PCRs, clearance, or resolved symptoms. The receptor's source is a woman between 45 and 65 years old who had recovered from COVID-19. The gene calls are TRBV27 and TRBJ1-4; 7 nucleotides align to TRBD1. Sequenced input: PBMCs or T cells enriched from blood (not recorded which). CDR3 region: CASSPNRGREKLFF. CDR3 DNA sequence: TGTGCCAGCAGTCCAAACAGGGGCCGGGAAAAACTGTTTTTT.